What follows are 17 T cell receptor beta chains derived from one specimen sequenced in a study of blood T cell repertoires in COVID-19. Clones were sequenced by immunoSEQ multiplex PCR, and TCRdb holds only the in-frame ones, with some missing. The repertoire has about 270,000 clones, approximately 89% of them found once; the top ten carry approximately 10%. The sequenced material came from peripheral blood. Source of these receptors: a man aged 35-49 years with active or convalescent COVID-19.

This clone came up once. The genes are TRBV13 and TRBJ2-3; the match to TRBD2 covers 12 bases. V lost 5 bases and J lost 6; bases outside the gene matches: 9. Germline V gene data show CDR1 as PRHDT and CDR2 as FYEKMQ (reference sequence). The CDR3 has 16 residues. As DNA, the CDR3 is TGTGCCAGCAGCACCAGACTAGCGGGGGTGAGGGATACGCAGTATTTT. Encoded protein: CASSTRLAGVRDTQYF.

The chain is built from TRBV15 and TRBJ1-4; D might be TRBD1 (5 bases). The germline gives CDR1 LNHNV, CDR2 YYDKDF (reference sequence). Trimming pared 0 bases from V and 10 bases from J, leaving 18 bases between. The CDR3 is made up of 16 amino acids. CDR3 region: CATSRDPGEGWVKLFF. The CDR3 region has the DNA TGTGCCACCAGCAGAGATCCGGGGGAGGGGTGGGTAAAACTGTTTTTT. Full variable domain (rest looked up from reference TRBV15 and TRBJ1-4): DAMVIQNPRYQVTQFGKPVTLSCSQTLNHNVMYWYQQKSSQAPKLLFHYYDKDFNNEADTPDNFQSRRPNTSFCFLDIRSPGLGDTAMYLCATSRDPGEGWVKLFFGSGTQLSVL.

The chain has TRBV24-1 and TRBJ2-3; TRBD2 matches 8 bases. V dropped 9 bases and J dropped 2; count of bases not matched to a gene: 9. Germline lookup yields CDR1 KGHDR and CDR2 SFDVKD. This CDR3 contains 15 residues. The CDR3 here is CATGGAAGATDTQYF. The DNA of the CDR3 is TGTGCCACCGGTGGAGCAGCGGGGGCCACAGATACGCAGTATTTT.

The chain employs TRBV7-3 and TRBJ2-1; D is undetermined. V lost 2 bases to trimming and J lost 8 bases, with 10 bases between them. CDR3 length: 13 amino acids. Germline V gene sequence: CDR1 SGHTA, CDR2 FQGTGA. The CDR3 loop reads CASSLEWSDEQFF. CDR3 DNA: TGTGCCAGCAGCTTAGAATGGTCAGATGAGCAGTTCTTC.

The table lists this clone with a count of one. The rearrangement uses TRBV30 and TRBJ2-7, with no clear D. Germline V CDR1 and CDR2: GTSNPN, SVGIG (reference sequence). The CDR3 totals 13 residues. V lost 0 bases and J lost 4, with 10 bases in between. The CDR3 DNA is TGTGCCTGGAGTGTTAACAGACCTTACGAGCAGTACTTC. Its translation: CAWSVNRPYEQYF.

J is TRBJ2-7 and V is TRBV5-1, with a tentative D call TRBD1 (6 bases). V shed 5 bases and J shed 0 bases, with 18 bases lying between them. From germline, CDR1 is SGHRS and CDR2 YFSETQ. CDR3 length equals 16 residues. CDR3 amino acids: CASSPEQGASSYEQYF. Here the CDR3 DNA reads TGCGCCAGCAGTCCTGAACAGGGCGCCTCCTCCTACGAGCAGTACTTC. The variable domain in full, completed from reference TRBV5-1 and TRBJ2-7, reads KAGVTQTPRYLIKTRGQQVTLSCSPISGHRSVSWYQQTPGQGLQFLFEYFSETQRNKGNFPGRFSGRQFSNSRSEMNVSTLELGDSALYLCASSPEQGASSYEQYFGPGTRLTVT.

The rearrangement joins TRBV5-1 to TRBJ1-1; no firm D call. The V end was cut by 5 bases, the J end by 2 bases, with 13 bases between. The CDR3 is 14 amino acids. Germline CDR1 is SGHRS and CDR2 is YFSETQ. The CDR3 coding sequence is TGCGCCAGCAGTCCACAAACAGCCAACACTGAAGCTTTCTTT. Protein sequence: CASSPQTANTEAFF.

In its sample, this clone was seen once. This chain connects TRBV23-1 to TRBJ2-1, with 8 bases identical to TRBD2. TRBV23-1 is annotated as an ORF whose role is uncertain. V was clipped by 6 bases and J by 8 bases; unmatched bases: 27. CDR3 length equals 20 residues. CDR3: CASRNERAANTGGLRDEQFF. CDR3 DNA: TGCGCCAGCAGAAACGAGAGGGCGGCGAACACGGGAGGGCTCCGCGATGAGCAGTTCTTC.

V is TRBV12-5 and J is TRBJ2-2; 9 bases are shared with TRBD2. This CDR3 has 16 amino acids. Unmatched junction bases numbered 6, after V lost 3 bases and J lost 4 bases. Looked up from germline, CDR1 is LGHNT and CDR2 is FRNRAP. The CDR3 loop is CASGFTAGGITGELFF. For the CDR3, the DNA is TGTGCTAGTGGTTTTACAGCGGGGGGAATCACCGGGGAGCTGTTTTTT.

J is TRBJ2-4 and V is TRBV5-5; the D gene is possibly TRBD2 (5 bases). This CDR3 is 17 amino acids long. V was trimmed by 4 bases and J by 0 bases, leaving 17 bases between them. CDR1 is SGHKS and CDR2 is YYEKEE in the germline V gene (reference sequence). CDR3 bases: TGTGCCAGCAGCCATCAGACTACAGAAATAGCCAAAAACATTCAGTACTTC. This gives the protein CASSHQTTEIAKNIQYF.

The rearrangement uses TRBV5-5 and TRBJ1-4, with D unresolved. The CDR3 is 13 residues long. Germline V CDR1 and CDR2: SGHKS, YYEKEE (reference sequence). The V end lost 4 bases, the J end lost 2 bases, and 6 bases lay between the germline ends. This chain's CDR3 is CASSRFTNEKLFF. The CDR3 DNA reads TGTGCCAGCAGCCGGTTCACTAATGAAAAACTGTTTTTT.

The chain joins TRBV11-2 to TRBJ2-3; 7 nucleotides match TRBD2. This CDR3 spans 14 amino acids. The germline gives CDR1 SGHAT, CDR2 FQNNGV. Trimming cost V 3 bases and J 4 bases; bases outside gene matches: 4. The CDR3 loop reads CASSFQTSADTQYF. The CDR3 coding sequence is TGTGCCAGCAGCTTTCAAACTAGCGCAGATACGCAGTATTTT.

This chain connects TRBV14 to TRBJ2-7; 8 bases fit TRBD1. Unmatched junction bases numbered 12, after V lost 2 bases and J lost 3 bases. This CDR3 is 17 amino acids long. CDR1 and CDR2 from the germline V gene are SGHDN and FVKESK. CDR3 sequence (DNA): TGTGCCAGCAGCCAAAAGACAGGGGTCCCCCAAAACTACGAGCAGTACTTC. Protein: CASSQKTGVPQNYEQYF.

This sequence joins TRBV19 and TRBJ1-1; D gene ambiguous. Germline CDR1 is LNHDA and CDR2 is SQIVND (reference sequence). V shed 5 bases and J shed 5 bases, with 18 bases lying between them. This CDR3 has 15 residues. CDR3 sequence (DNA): TGTGCCAGTAGTCCCCGACGGGTGGTAGGAACTGAAGCTTTCTTT. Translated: CASSPRRVVGTEAFF.

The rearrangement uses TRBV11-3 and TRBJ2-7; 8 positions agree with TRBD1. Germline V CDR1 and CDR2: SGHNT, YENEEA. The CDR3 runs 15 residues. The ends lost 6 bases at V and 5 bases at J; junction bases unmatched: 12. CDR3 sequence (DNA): TGTGCCAGCAGAGATACAGGGGGTAGAGTCCACGAGCAGTACTTC. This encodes CASRDTGGRVHEQYF.

CDR3 DNA sequence: TGTGCCACCAGTGATCTGGACAGGGGCACAGATACGCAGTATTTT. Its protein is CATSDLDRGTDTQYF. The V and J genes are TRBV24-1 and TRBJ2-3; 8 nucleotides agree with TRBD1. The CDR3 has 15 amino acids. V shed 3 bases, J shed 1 base, and the junction held 2 bases outside the gene matches. CDR1 is KGHDR, CDR2 SFDVKD, per germline.

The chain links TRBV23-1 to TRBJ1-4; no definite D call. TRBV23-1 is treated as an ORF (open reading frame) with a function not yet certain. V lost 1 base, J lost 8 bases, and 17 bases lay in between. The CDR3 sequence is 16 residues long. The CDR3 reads CASSQYVGGPREKLFF. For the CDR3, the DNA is TGCGCCAGCAGTCAATATGTAGGAGGGCCCCGGGAAAAACTGTTTTTT.